These T cell receptor beta chains were read from a single sample in a study of T-cell memory formation after mild COVID-19. TCRdb passed the 5' RACE reads through MiXCR, listing each CDR3 protein once. The data contain 550,000 to 600,000 distinct CDR3 sequences, around 15% of them singletons. The sample taken for sequencing was PBMCs or a T cell subset sorted from them (not recorded which). The receptors here all came from an adult woman who had mild COVID-19 (a few samples of this study predate the infection). Cell type and time point are not known. Each CDR3 is given with its conserved first and last residue. Fields, in order: clone size, D gene, J gene, V gene, CDR3 protein, CDR3 DNA. D genes are given only for firm matches. Where a row states a size, it is once, few, many or the class of an expanded clone; other rows omit it.

size: many
D: -
J: TRBJ2-1
V: TRBV28
CDR3: CASSSYQVNEQFF
DNA: TGTGCCAGCAGTTCCTACCAGGTTAATGAGCAGTTCTTC

size: -
D: -
J: TRBJ2-2
V: TRBV27
CDR3: CASSILLSGELFF
DNA: TGTGCCAGCAGTATCCTTCTATCCGGGGAGCTGTTTTTT

size: -
D: TRBD2
J: TRBJ2-5
V: TRBV9
CDR3: CASSGSAGGGVRKTQYF
DNA: TGTGCCAGCAGCGGATCAGCGGGAGGGGGGGTCCGGAAGACCCAGTACTTC

size: -
D: -
J: TRBJ1-2
V: TRBV12-3/TRBV12-4
CDR3: CASSLLHRVRYGYTF
DNA: TGTGCCAGCAGTTTATTACACAGGGTGCGCTATGGCTACACCTTC

size: -
D: TRBD1
J: TRBJ2-1
V: TRBV29-1
CDR3: CSVGQGSYNEQFF
DNA: TGCAGCGTTGGACAGGGTTCCTACAATGAGCAGTTCTTC

size: -
D: TRBD2
J: TRBJ2-5
V: TRBV20-1
CDR3: CSAGPRRGETQYF
DNA: TGCAGTGCCGGTCCAAGGCGGGGGGAGACCCAGTACTTC

size: -
D: -
J: TRBJ2-7
V: TRBV6-2/TRBV6-3
CDR3: CASKKPGPTYEQYF
DNA: TGTGCCAGCAAGAAGCCGGGACCAACCTACGAGCAGTACTTC

size: -
D: TRBD1
J: TRBJ2-7
V: TRBV19
CDR3: CASSTQTTGSPYEQYF
DNA: TGTGCCAGTAGTACCCAGACGACAGGGAGCCCCTACGAGCAGTACTTC

size: -
D: -
J: TRBJ1-3
V: TRBV20-1
CDR3: CSARDNGNTIYF
DNA: TGCAGTGCTAGAGATAACGGAAACACCATATATTTT

size: -
D: TRBD1
J: TRBJ1-2
V: TRBV29-1
CDR3: CSGTTGIGYGYTF
DNA: TGCAGCGGCACGACAGGGATCGGATATGGCTACACCTTC

size: -
D: -
J: TRBJ1-5
V: TRBV18
CDR3: CASSPLDGNQPQHF
DNA: TGTGCCAGCTCACCACTCGACGGGAATCAGCCCCAGCATTTT

size: few
D: -
J: TRBJ2-7
V: TRBV5-1
CDR3: CASSVAGVGLAAAEQYF
DNA: TGCGCCAGCAGCGTTGCGGGTGTAGGGCTAGCAGCCGCTGAGCAGTACTTC

size: few
D: -
J: TRBJ1-1
V: TRBV7-3
CDR3: CASSPTHGRNTEAFF
DNA: TGTGCCAGCAGCCCGACGCACGGAAGAAACACTGAAGCTTTCTTT

size: few
D: -
J: TRBJ1-6
V: TRBV6-6
CDR3: CASSYSVKDSYNSPLHF
DNA: TGTGCCAGCAGTTACTCAGTGAAGGACTCCTATAATTCACCCCTCCACTTT

size: many
D: TRBD1
J: TRBJ1-2
V: TRBV20-1
CDR3: CSAPGQGSYGYTF
DNA: TGCAGTGCCCCGGGACAGGGGAGTTATGGCTACACCTTC

size: few
D: TRBD1
J: TRBJ1-2
V: TRBV6-5
CDR3: CASSLHEGQGYGYTF
DNA: TGTGCCAGCAGCCTACATGAGGGACAGGGTTATGGCTACACCTTC

size: few
D: TRBD2
J: TRBJ2-3
V: TRBV9
CDR3: CASSSRGVAGFTDTQYF
DNA: TGTGCCAGCAGTTCCCGGGGGGTAGCGGGATTCACAGATACGCAGTATTTT

size: once
D: TRBD2
J: TRBJ2-5
V: TRBV12-5
CDR3: CASGRGLAGQTQYF
DNA: TGTGCTAGTGGCCGAGGACTAGCGGGACAGACCCAGTACTTC

size: -
D: -
J: TRBJ2-1
V: TRBV29-1
CDR3: CSVPPRDNEQFF
DNA: TGCAGCGTCCCCCCAAGGGACAATGAGCAGTTCTTC

size: few
D: -
J: TRBJ2-1
V: TRBV7-9
CDR3: CASSSRRGTEFF
DNA: TGTGCCAGCAGCTCGAGAAGGGGGACCGAGTTCTTC

size: few
D: TRBD1
J: TRBJ2-7
V: TRBV6-1
CDR3: CASSEGGPGQGSYEQYF
DNA: TGTGCCAGCAGTGAGGGGGGACCGGGACAGGGCTCCTACGAGCAGTACTTC

size: -
D: TRBD1
J: TRBJ1-1
V: TRBV4-3
CDR3: CASSQEAQGDTEAFF
DNA: TGCGCCAGCAGCCAAGAAGCCCAGGGGGACACTGAAGCTTTCTTT

size: few
D: -
J: TRBJ1-2
V: TRBV4-1
CDR3: CASSQETAGPYGYTF
DNA: TGCGCCAGCAGCCAAGAGACGGCGGGACCCTATGGCTACACCTTC

size: few
D: -
J: TRBJ2-7
V: TRBV4-1
CDR3: CASSAAREVASEQYF
DNA: TGCGCCAGCAGCGCGGCCAGGGAAGTGGCGTCCGAGCAGTACTTC

size: few
D: TRBD2
J: TRBJ2-7
V: TRBV6-2/TRBV6-3
CDR3: CASSTTSRSSYEQYF
DNA: TGTGCCAGCAGTACGACTAGCCGCAGCTCCTACGAGCAGTACTTC

size: few
D: -
J: TRBJ2-1
V: TRBV7-3
CDR3: CASSLEEGVGTEQFF
DNA: TGTGCCAGCAGCTTAGAGGAGGGAGTAGGAACGGAGCAGTTCTTC

size: many
D: -
J: TRBJ2-5
V: TRBV30
CDR3: CAWSADTFQETQYF
DNA: TGTGCCTGGAGTGCGGACACTTTCCAAGAGACCCAGTACTTC

size: few
D: TRBD2
J: TRBJ2-6
V: TRBV18
CDR3: CASREGSPTGANVLTF
DNA: TGTGCCAGCAGGGAGGGGTCCCCCACTGGGGCCAACGTCCTGACTTTC

size: -
D: -
J: TRBJ2-3
V: TRBV6-5
CDR3: CASSRRQAGLARTQYF
DNA: TGTGCCAGCAGCCGGAGGCAGGCGGGGTTGGCTCGTACGCAGTATTTT

size: -
D: -
J: TRBJ2-7
V: TRBV5-1
CDR3: CASSSIQGYEQYF
DNA: TGCGCCAGCAGCTCTATACAGGGTTACGAGCAGTACTTC

size: few
D: -
J: TRBJ1-1
V: TRBV12-3/TRBV12-4
CDR3: CASSQVAGATEAFF
DNA: TGTGCCAGCAGTCAAGTTGCGGGGGCCACTGAAGCTTTCTTT

size: few
D: -
J: TRBJ2-3
V: TRBV10-3
CDR3: CAISDPGATTDTQYF
DNA: TGTGCCATCAGTGACCCGGGGGCCACCACAGATACGCAGTATTTT

size: -
D: -
J: TRBJ2-7
V: TRBV7-3
CDR3: CASSLTGGQDEQYF
DNA: TGTGCCAGCAGCTTAACTGGGGGGCAGGACGAGCAGTACTTC

size: few
D: -
J: TRBJ2-4
V: TRBV3-1
CDR3: CASSQVIRGATTKNIQYF
DNA: TGTGCCAGCAGCCAAGTTATCAGGGGCGCGACTACTAAAAACATTCAGTACTTC

size: -
D: TRBD1
J: TRBJ1-3
V: TRBV20-1
CDR3: CSASRGQTGNTIYF
DNA: TGCAGTGCTAGTAGGGGACAGACAGGAAACACCATATATTTT

size: few
D: -
J: TRBJ2-7
V: TRBV4-1
CDR3: CASSPAPGEQYF
DNA: TGCGCCAGCAGCCCAGCCCCGGGCGAGCAGTACTTC